This TCR beta chain was sequenced for a study of CD8 T cells in Susac syndrome. Sequencing of TCR beta drew on CD8+ and CD4+ T cells from blood. While CD8+ and CD4+ T cells were isolated negatively, TEMRA cells were enriched by FACS. J lost 5 bases, V lost 4 bases, and 7 bases had no gene match. Germline V gene sequence: CDR1 MNHEY, CDR2 SMNVEV (reference sequence). The CDR3 extends over 14 amino acids. RNA amounts of about 0.5 to 1 ug underwent reverse transcription with random hexamers. Multiplex PCR with immunoSEQ amplified the TCR beta CDR3 across 54 Vbeta and 13 Jbeta. TCRdb re-derived calls from the immunoSEQ multiplex PCR reads in MiXCR, one entry per CDR3 protein. The profile shows roughly 400,000 distinct CDR3 sequences, more than 70% of them singletons.

This chain links TRBV27 with TRBJ2-5, with 7 bases identical to TRBD1. The TCR comes from a human donor with multiple sclerosis. Sequenced: CD8+ T cells from PBMCs. Here the CDR3 reads CASSSVGGGETQYF. The CDR3 DNA reads TGTGCCAGCAGTTCCGTAGGGGGCGGCGAGACCCAGTACTTC.